This TCR beta chain was identified during a study of blood T cell repertoires in COVID-19 (TCRdb year 2020). Some background on the complete study: Samples from collaborators originated in the United States, Italy and Spain and spanned both the acute and convalescent phases of COVID-19. The material from the prospective study consisted of cDNA or gDNA derived from T cells, B-cell-depleted T cells, or PBMCs. The dataset comprised deeply sampled blood TCRbeta repertoires from subjects exposed to, actively infected with, or recovered from COVID-19. The repertoires were made available in a free public database intended to serve as a resource for research on the immune response to SARS-CoV-2. Samples were obtained from the ongoing ImmuneRACE study (first 160 participants) and from approximately 1,200 subjects provided by 6 global collaborators. The sample metadata nearly always contained a de-identified subject ID, COVID-19 status, age in years and sex. Where HLA class I and class II types were available, the types were taken from metadata supplied by the sample provider, not from assay-based typing.

On this clone itself: What this receptor recognizes is not known. No qualities accompany the bases; no much larger clone lies one base away.

V is trimmed back by 5 bases and J by 5 bases, and the junction contains 5 bases that no gene match accounts for. Reading the germline V gene gives CDR1 KGHSH and CDR2 LQKENI. Measured from the cysteine to the phenylalanine, the CDR3 is 15 residues long. The kept DNA is CDR3 alone, 45 bases in frame from the first base. What the work shows at the level of the full study, not this receptor alone: The amount of clinical and demographic metadata varied by source and participant and was provided uncurated.

Collaborating institutions collected whole blood in K2EDTA tubes following their own protocols. For TCRbeta analysis, collaborators shipped samples in one of three forms: frozen whole blood, isolated PBMCs, or DNA extracted from either of those sample types. TCRbeta CDR3 regions were amplified from genomic DNA by means of the immunoSEQ Assay, a bias-controlled multiplex PCR. As for how the authors treated the data: Within the assay, amplification of reference gene primers was used to estimate how many nucleated cells each sample contained. To quantify the absolute abundance of each unique TCRbeta CDR3 rearrangement, sequence reads were collapsed and filtered. For each sample, productive Simpson clonality was calculated as the square root of Simpson's diversity index across productive rearrangements. The table was pulled from immuneACCESS by TCRdb, which kept in-frame rearrangements only. Such tables lose some clones; where checked, under half of the loss comes from unresolved V genes, and the rest has no known cause. V and J calls and clone size follow that table, whereas D and trimming were derived from the DNA. In this sample the table shows around 150,000 clones, 85% of which occur a single time. Of the sample, approximately 3.3% is held by the ten largest clones.

The sequence is built from TRBV18 and TRBJ1-6, with TRBD1 matching 8 junction bases. This receptor was identified in a human donor with acute or convalescent COVID-19. The donor label of this sample is uncertain. Material: peripheral blood. For the CDR3, the sequence is CASSSGQANNSPLHF. The DNA sequence follows: TGTGCCAGCTCATCGGGACAGGCAAATAATTCACCCCTCCACTTT.